A single T cell receptor beta chain is shown here with its context. This clonotype was counted many times. This receptor's antigen is unknown. Base qualities are missing; no much larger clone stands one base away. This entry comes from a study of T cells after yellow fever vaccination (dated by TCRdb to between 2018 and 2021). Broadly, across the study: Libraries from fractions with low cell numbers were prepared with the SMART-Seq v4 Ultra Low Input RNA kit. To follow T-cell clones before and after both primary and booster YFV17D yellow fever vaccination, bulk TCR alpha and beta repertoires underwent longitudinal sequencing. Two healthy male donors, one aged 18 to 30 and one aged 30 to 40 years, were included in the cohort. Blood was drawn at multiple timepoints before and after primary and secondary immunization, with bulk PBMC replicates and cell subsets isolated.

The treatment or condition tag for this specimen amounts to: live attenuated yellow fever vaccine strain. At every blood-draw timepoint, two biological replicates of bulk PBMCs were collected. A standard Ficoll-Paque protocol was used to isolate PBMCs from peripheral blood. TriZol was used to extract RNA from bulk PBMCs, CD4 and CD8 fractions, and dextramer-positive and dextramer-negative fractions. Deletion took 0 bases off V and 4 bases off J, with a span of 15 bases between the germline ends. The CDR3 covers 16 residues, taking in both the cysteine and the phenylalanine. Just CDR3 DNA is preserved here, 48 bases in frame from base 1. CDR1 SGHTA and CDR2 FQGTGA are derived from the germline V gene. On the study overall, not on this receptor specifically: A small fraction of clonotypes appeared in both the CD4 and CD8 compartments, likely as a result of convergent recombination. Compared with the primary T-cell response, the secondary T-cell response was faster but weaker, reaching its peak on day 5 rather than on day 15. Most clones expanded after primary vaccination (almost 97% of CD4 and around 88% of CD8) were re-detected after the booster, suggesting that broad memory maintenance occurred. Because abundant contaminating clonotypes from the bulk population could be contained in FACS-sorted repertoires, computational filtering was required. Only a couple of donors were included in the study, so the extent to which the findings can be generalized is limited.

TCR cDNA was synthesized by 5'RACE template switching, which introduced a universal primer site and unique molecular identifiers. cDNA synthesis was primed from both the TCR alpha and TCR beta constant segments. Library amplification involved two PCR steps, and the second step added sample barcodes and sequencing adapters. Sequencing of libraries was performed on Illumina HiSeq 2500 (2x100 bp) or NovaSeq (2x150 bp). As for how the authors treated the data: MIGEC was used to demultiplex reads and collapse the reads into UMI consensus sequences, and MiXCR was used for V(D)J alignment. Vaccine-responding clonotypes were identified with edgeR using replicate PBMC samples, with FDR below 0.01 and a log2 fold change above 5 up to day 15 being required. Each bulk clonotype received a CD4 or CD8 identity based on whether the sequenced CD4 or CD8 repertoire contained that clonotype at higher abundance. The public sequencing data were trimmed at Q25 with fastp and processed into clonotypes with MiXCR by TCRdb, which kept only in-frame beta chains. Rows are unified per CDR3 protein, each entry keeping the most common DNA and genes. Clone size and V and J calls follow TCRdb, not the original study. The sample table lists 400,000 or so distinct CDR3 sequences, about 6% of them with a count of one. The ten largest make up roughly 15% of the sample.

The chain is encoded by TRBV7-3 joined to TRBJ2-5, with a weak D call of TRBD2 (6 bases match). This sequence originates from a man aged 30 to 39 who received the YFV17D yellow fever vaccine. Sequencing was performed on PBMCs, taken 5 days after the yellow fever booster vaccination. This receptor has the CDR3 CASSLTGGVGGETQYF. The bases read TGTGCCAGCAGCTTAACGGGGGGAGTAGGAGGAGAGACCCAGTACTTC.